This T cell receptor beta chain came from a study of PD-L1 blockade in urothelial cancer. The wider study: Chemotherapy regimens numbering 0 to 3 had been given to patients. At 6 weeks and at 3 weeks (second dose) after treatment start, blood was analyzed. Blood samples had a median of approximately 150,000 T cells, 80,000 to 100,000 unique TCRs, and clonality more than 0.075. General study findings and limits: For durable-benefit patients, tumor-associated blood clones expanded more at 3 weeks.

This CDR3 has 13 amino acids. V dropped 2 bases and J dropped 2 bases, with 6 bases sitting between them. In germline, CDR1 is LGHNT, CDR2 FRNRAP. Concerning this clone itself: The antigen is unknown.

Profiled with immunoSEQ multiplex PCR; TCRdb holds only in-frame clones, not every one. There are about 50,000 clones in the sample; nearly 90% occur only once, and 6.5% to 8% lies in the top ten. The chain uses TRBV12-5 and TRBJ2-5; the D gene is possibly TRBD2 (5 bases). The receptor's source is a man between 60 and 70 years old with urothelial cancer. The sample consisted of PBMCs, taken around atezolizumab (anti-PD-L1) treatment. The CDR3 DNA reads TGTGCTAGTGGTTTGTGGGAGCAAGAGACCCAGTACTTC. Residues: CASGLWEQETQYF.